The next 20 T cell receptor beta chains were all read from a single sample in a study of blood T cell repertoires in COVID-19 (dated by TCRdb to the early 2020s). The method behind the library was the immunoSEQ multiplex PCR assay. In TCRdb, the immuneACCESS table is reduced to in-frame sequences with V and J assigned. These tables do not hold every clone; where another copy was compared, an unresolved V gene accounts for under half, and the others remain unexplained. The sample table holds some 130,000 clones, of which approximately 80% were seen once. Around 15% of the sample is in the top ten clones. Sample: peripheral blood. Receptor source: a woman in her fifties or sixties with acute or convalescent COVID-19.

The CDR3 region is CSAEAGSYEQYF. In DNA, the CDR3 is TGCAGCGCGGAGGCGGGCAGCTACGAGCAGTACTTC. This chain uses TRBV29-1 with TRBJ2-7; D is possibly TRBD2 (5 bases). There are 12 residues in the CDR3. The germline CDR1 and CDR2 sequences are SQVTM and ANQGSEA. Trimming took 7 bases from V and 3 from J, leaving 13 bases between them.

This rearrangement joins TRBV9 to TRBJ1-1; a possible D gene is TRBD1 (5 bases). The V gene lost 5 bases and the J gene lost 4 bases, with 12 bases spanning the gap. Germline values: CDR1 SGDLS, CDR2 YYNGEE. CDR3 length: 13 residues. This CDR3 is CASSTTALTEAFF. DNA of the CDR3: TGTGCCAGCAGTACGACAGCCCTCACTGAAGCTTTCTTT. The full variable domain, rest sourced from reference TRBV9 and TRBJ1-1, is DSGVTQTPKHLITATGQRVTLRCSPRSGDLSVYWYQQSLDQGLQFLIQYYNGEERAKGNILERFSAQQFPDLHSELNLSSLELGDSALYFCASSTTALTEAFFGQGTRLTVV.

The chain is built from TRBV5-5 and TRBJ2-3; 8 bases fit TRBD1. From germline, CDR1 is SGHKS and CDR2 YYEKEE (reference sequence). This CDR3 contains 15 residues. V lost 1 base and J lost 7; bases outside the gene matches: 8. CDR3 sequence reads: CASSLSAGGGNTQYF. Here the CDR3 DNA reads TGTGCCAGCAGCTTGTCCGCAGGGGGCGGAAATACGCAGTATTTT.

V usage is TRBV4-1 and J usage is TRBJ2-1; 16 bases agree with TRBD2. This CDR3 region has 17 residues. CDR1 and CDR2 (germline): MGHRA, YSYEKL. V shed 2 bases and J 10 bases; nucleotides not matched to a gene: 8. CDR3 protein: CASSQPPGLAGGHEQFF. The DNA of the CDR3 is TGCGCCAGCAGCCAACCTCCGGGACTAGCGGGGGGGCACGAGCAGTTCTTC.

This clone appeared a few times. This chain connects TRBV30 to TRBJ2-4; D may be TRBD1 (6 bases). In germline, CDR1 is GTSNPN, CDR2 SVGIG (reference sequence). V was pared by 3 bases and J by 4 bases, with 10 bases between. The CDR3 is 13 residues long. CDR3 protein: CAWRGAFKNIQYF. The CDR3 DNA sequence: TGTGCCTGGAGGGGGGCCTTTAAAAACATTCAGTACTTC. The whole variable domain, remainder taken from reference TRBV30 and TRBJ2-4, is SQTIHQWPATLVQPVGSPLSLECTVEGTSNPNLYWYRQAAGRGLQLLFYSVGIGQISSEVPQNLSASRPQDRQFILSSKKLLLSDSGFYLCAWRGAFKNIQYFGAGTRLSVL.

V and J are TRBV29-1 and TRBJ2-2; TRBD2 matches at 12 bases. The CDR3 totals 17 residues. With V trimmed by 4 bases and J by 1 base, 7 bases remained unmatched. CDR1 SQVTM and CDR2 ANQGSEA come from the germline V gene. CDR3 residues: CSVGQRLAGVNTGELFF. The CDR3 nucleotides are TGCAGCGTTGGCCAACGACTAGCGGGGGTGAACACCGGGGAGCTGTTTTTT.

J is TRBJ2-7 and V is TRBV3-1 (or the pseudogene TRBV3-2), with 7 bases lining up with TRBD1. CDR3 size: 15 residues. Germline CDR1 LGHDT, CDR2 YNNKEL (reference sequence). Trimming removed 0 bases from V and 3 bases from J; junction bases left unmatched: 5. The CDR3 nucleotides are TGTGCCAGCAGCCAAGACAAACAGGGGTTCTACGAGCAGTACTTC. Translation: CASSQDKQGFYEQYF.

The rearrangement joins TRBV27 to TRBJ2-1, with D tentatively TRBD1 (6 bases). Per the germline V gene, CDR1 is MNHEY and CDR2 is SMNVEV (reference sequence). This CDR3 is 11 amino acids long. V was pared by 4 bases and J by 10 bases, with 8 bases between. CDR3 sequence (DNA): TGTGCCAGCAGTTCCGGGACAGAGCAGTTCTTC. This gives the protein CASSSGTEQFF.

This clone showed up just once. The chain joins TRBV6-5 to TRBJ2-3, with 9 bases that match TRBD1. J gave up 5 bases and V 7 bases, and 7 bases lay outside the gene matches. Germline V gives CDR1 MNHEY, CDR2 SVGAGI. CDR3 length equals 14 residues. CDR3 loop: CASTLGQGGDTQYF. The CDR3 coding sequence is TGTGCCAGCACCCTGGGACAGGGCGGAGATACGCAGTATTTT.

The rearrangement uses TRBV10-3 and TRBJ1-1, with D unresolved. Trimming shortened V by 8 bases and J by 3 bases, and 10 bases separated the two germline ends. The CDR3 length is 12 residues. Per germline, CDR1 ENHRY and CDR2 SYGVKD. CDR3 in amino acids: CAIAAEDTEAFF. The CDR3 bases are TGTGCCATCGCGGCAGAGGACACTGAAGCTTTCTTT.

This clone occurred a few times. The V and J genes are TRBV30 and TRBJ2-2; 10 nucleotides align to TRBD2. Looked up from germline, CDR1 is GTSNPN and CDR2 is SVGIG (reference sequence). The length of the CDR3 is 14 residues. Trimming took 8 bases from V and 1 from J; bases not matched to a gene: 4. The CDR3 protein is CAGSGGMNTGELFF. CDR3 coding DNA: TGTGCCGGTAGCGGGGGGATGAACACCGGGGAGCTGTTTTTT.

This chain uses TRBV6-2 or TRBV6-3 with TRBJ2-3; no clear D gene. Germline values: CDR1 MNHEY, CDR2 SVGEGT. This CDR3 region has 12 residues. V lost 5 bases to trimming and J lost 2 bases, with 5 bases between them. In DNA form, the CDR3 reads TGTGCCAGCAGTACAAACACAGATACGCAGTATTTT. Amino acids: CASSTNTDTQYF.

This chain uses TRBV5-1 with TRBJ1-2; 7 nucleotides agree with TRBD1. V lost 4 bases, J lost 6 bases, and 15 bases stayed unmatched. Germline CDR1 SGHRS, CDR2 YFSETQ. The CDR3 totals 16 residues. The CDR3 region has the DNA TGCGCCAGCAGCCTGATAGGGGACAGCCCATCTAATGGCTACACCTTC. Translated, it gives CASSLIGDSPSNGYTF.

The V gene is TRBV10-3, the J gene TRBJ1-1; the match to TRBD1 covers 8 bases. CDR1 is ENHRY and CDR2 is SYGVKD in the germline V gene. The junction had 6 bases not matched to a gene; V was cut back by 10 bases and J by 8 bases. This CDR3 is 11 amino acids long. Here the CDR3 reads CATRGDREAFF. CDR3 coding DNA: TGTGCCACACGCGGGGACAGGGAAGCTTTCTTT.

This chain connects TRBV19 to TRBJ2-4; 8 bases map to TRBD2. V dropped 2 bases and J dropped 7; count of bases not matched to a gene: 13. The CDR3 has 17 residues. The germline V gene encodes CDR1 LNHDA and CDR2 SQIVND (reference sequence). CDR3 bases: TGTGCCAGTAGTATAATTCCTCGGGGGGGGCTTGAGAACATTCAGTACTTC. It codes for CASSIIPRGGLENIQYF.

The chain uses TRBV10-3 and TRBJ2-3; TRBD1 matches at 9 bases. The CDR3 length is 14 residues. Germline lookup yields CDR1 ENHRY and CDR2 SYGVKD. V was pared by 7 bases and J by 1 base, with 3 bases of the junction left unmatched. CDR3 bases: TGTGCCATCAATCGGGACAGGGGCACAGATACGCAGTATTTT. This encodes CAINRDRGTDTQYF.

The CDR3 DNA reads TGTGCCAGCAGCCTTCGGACTAGCGGGGCAGATACGCAGTATTTT. This encodes CASSLRTSGADTQYF. This chain connects TRBV5-6 to TRBJ2-3, with 12 nucleotides matching TRBD2. Trimming took 4 bases from V and 4 from J; bases not matched to a gene: 4. Looked up from germline, CDR1 is SGHDT and CDR2 is YYEEEE. The CDR3 runs to 15 residues.

This clone was observed once. The chain is built from TRBV29-1 and TRBJ1-5; 8 bases are a match to TRBD1. V dropped 5 bases and J dropped 3; count of bases not matched to a gene: 9. The CDR3 totals 15 residues. Germline V gives CDR1 SQVTM, CDR2 ANQGSEA. CDR3 in DNA: TGCAGCGTTCCGAGGGGACAGGAGGACAATCAGCCCCAGCATTTT. Translating it yields CSVPRGQEDNQPQHF. Supplemented by reference TRBV29-1 and TRBJ1-5, the full variable domain reads SAVISQKPSRDICQRGTSLTIQCQVDSQVTMMFWYRQQPGQSLTLIATANQGSEATYESGFVIDKFPISRPNLTFSTLTVSNMSPEDSSIYLCSVPRGQEDNQPQHFGDGTRLSIL.

This clone was seen once. V usage is TRBV5-1 and J usage is TRBJ1-3; D is perhaps TRBD1 (5 bases). The CDR3 covers 16 residues. Trimming removed 0 bases from V and 8 bases from J, with 18 bases in between. The germline CDR1 and CDR2 sequences are SGHRS and YFSETQ. CDR3 amino acids: CASSLDGQGGGDTIYF. CDR3 nucleotides: TGCGCCAGCAGCTTGGACGGGCAGGGAGGCGGGGACACCATATATTTT. Full variable domain (remainder filled in from reference TRBV5-1 and TRBJ1-3): KAGVTQTPRYLIKTRGQQVTLSCSPISGHRSVSWYQQTPGQGLQFLFEYFSETQRNKGNFPGRFSGRQFSNSRSEMNVSTLELGDSALYLCASSLDGQGGGDTIYFGEGSWLTVV.

The V call is TRBV7-8, the J call TRBJ1-1; 9 nucleotides agree with TRBD1. Germline lookup yields CDR1 SGHVS and CDR2 FQNEAQ. V shed 5 bases and J 5 bases; nucleotides not matched to a gene: 6. This CDR3 is built from 14 residues. The CDR3 nucleotides are TGTGCCAGCAGCCTGACAGGGGGGGAAACTGAAGCTTTCTTT. Translated, it gives CASSLTGGETEAFF.